This T cell receptor beta chain was observed in a study of cytomegalovirus exposure and HLA in healthy donors (dated by TCRdb to about 2017). Looking at the study overall: According to an earlier analysis of a few hundred of the donors, about 179 million T cells yielded roughly 110 million unique TCR beta sequences and about 280 Gb of sequence data. An early release that covered 500 to 800 HLA-typed donors contained about 300 gigabases of sequencing data and some 87 million unique TCR sequences. Among the approximately 430 genotyped donors, about 83% belonged to the genetic ancestry cluster associated with self-reported Caucasian donors. The study was designed to test whether signatures of past pathogen exposure could be identified by cataloging public T cell receptors. Using immunosequencing, the study profiled T cell repertoires from around 680 subjects and related those repertoires to cytomegalovirus serostatus. In addition to the first cohort of 650 to 750 subjects, a separate validation cohort of some 120 different subjects was used. The study combined high-throughput TCR immunosequencing, statistical association of individual TCRs with disease status, and machine learning to predict cytomegalovirus infection status. A later analysis re-examined previously published TCR beta repertoires from just over 650 donors and added high-resolution HLA genotyping to investigate patterns of TCR occurrence. In the later analysis, no new phenotypic data were used to find candidate immune exposures; instead, reliance was placed on TCR beta sequences and their occurrence across donors. An earlier analysis of around 580 of the donors used high-throughput TCR beta sequencing to judge whether each TCR beta V gene segment behaved as functional or pseudogenic. Donor age, sex, ethnicity and CMV serostatus were compiled together with the repertoire data. A later genetic analysis used genome-wide SNP genotypes for 398 of the 666 donors, treating that subset as a discovery cohort. Every discovery cohort repertoire had been produced on one sequencing platform. Class I and class II HLA loci were covered by the typing at four-digit resolution. The number of typed donors differed by locus: about 620-640 for A, B, C, DRB1 and DQB1; some 500 for DQA1; roughly 600 for DPA1; and roughly 470 for DPB1. Five DR-DQ haplotypes were handled as single units for association and clustering, since linkage in the cohort was strong. Across about 380 genotyped donors of the cohort, an average of about 220,000 unique TCR beta nucleotide sequences per donor were sequenced, and 15% to 20% of those sequences were non-productive. Points the paper makes about the study in general: In a later analysis, most CMV-associated TCR beta chains were found to appear HLA-restricted, with HLA associations seemingly driven largely by CMV exposure. Only TCR beta chains were sequenced in this cohort, and the absence of alpha or paired-chain data limited detectable features. In a later analysis, HLA-associated TCR beta chains were found to be more clonally expanded and to have lower generation probabilities than equally common non-associated chains. V-gene and J-gene trimming of TCR beta chains was associated with a missense DCLRE1C variant in a later genetic analysis, and the association was replicated in an independent cohort. Sequencing depth was assumed to be roughly uniform across donors in the presence/absence analyses, though that assumption may not hold. Correlated functional status among segregating V segments might be attributable to linkage disequilibrium, but an unknown experimental factor could not be ruled out. Because counts were too low, more than 15 rarely observed V segments, including chromosome 9 orphons, were left out of the earlier analysis of 587 of the donors. A cluster of highly shared sequence variants was judged likely to represent a technical artifact of the sequencing pipeline. Compared with the roughly 670-donor mean, donors in an Asian-associated ancestry cluster had fewer N-insertions in productive TCRs, according to a later genetic analysis. An earlier analysis of approximately 530 of the donors showed that most TCR beta V segments appeared in productive rearrangements either about 87% or about 30% of the time, which broadly matched IMGT annotations. Because HLA typing was unavailable for some donors at each locus, only the typed subset was used in association tests. Immune exposure information for the cohort was limited to CMV serostatus. Most TCR sequences were seen in very few donors, while some public TCRs were found in many individuals. Assigning TCR associations to individual alleles was difficult when HLA alleles, especially DR and DQ, strongly co-occurred. According to a later analysis, parvovirus B19, influenza, CMV and Epstein-Barr virus appeared linked to several top co-occurrence clusters. The classifier was reported to diagnose cytomegalovirus status with high specificity and sensitivity in both the original cohort and the validation cohort. The study listed 164 TCR beta chains as associated with cytomegalovirus. Because the 87-base-pair reads could not distinguish some IMGT-functional V segments, including TRBV6-2 and TRBV6-3, those segments were excluded. According to the authors, the approach could potentially be generalized to other disease states and immunological phenotypes. In vitro tests confirmed that a few of the cytomegalovirus-associated TCR beta chains recognize cytomegalovirus antigens. In a later analysis, 15,000 to 20,000 TCR beta sequences were associated with specific HLA alleles at a false discovery rate of 0.05. A further reported finding was that TCR beta sequences accurately predicted the HLA-A and HLA-B alleles for most subjects in the first cohort. According to a later analysis, TCR association rates differed among HLA loci, with DRB1 alleles showing the most associated TCRs and HLA-C alleles showing the fewest.

The cohort consisted of hundreds of healthy bone marrow donors. At the time of sampling, every cohort member was nominally healthy, though immune exposures that went unrecorded were likely present. The donor tested CMV seropositive and was one of the 289 seropositive cohort members. A peripheral blood sample was provided by each donor, and peripheral blood mononuclear cells were used for TCR beta sequencing. Genomic DNA was extracted from the blood cell samples with the Qiagen DNeasy Blood Extraction Kit. After removal of 5 bases from V and 1 base from J, the junction retains 4 bases not matched to a gene. The germline V gene encodes CDR1 LGHNT and CDR2 FRNRAP. Reading from cysteine to phenylalanine, the CDR3 counts 14 amino acids. Only the CDR3 region is kept as DNA, spanning 42 bases read in frame from base 1. For this clone: Its antigen remains unidentified. Base-call qualities are not available, and no considerably larger clone is one nucleotide away.

Libraries were constructed by the immunoSEQ multiplex PCR assay. A mixture of 60 forward primers for TCR Vbeta segments and 13 reverse primers for TCR Jbeta segments was used in the multiplex PCR. The CDR3 region of rearranged TCR beta genes was amplified from genomic DNA with a multiplex PCR assay. Amplified TCR beta libraries were sequenced as 87-base-pair reads on the Illumina HiSeq System. In the original analysis: A later analysis tallied 70 million to 100 million unique TCR beta chains across the 650 to 750 repertoires, and about 10 million of those chains were shared by two or more donors. A nearest-neighbor algorithm error-corrected the raw reads and collapsed the reads into unique sequences, merging closely related sequences to remove PCR and sequencing errors. CDR3 sequences were aligned to IMGT reference sequences to assign V, D and J gene segments. For a sequence to be retained, a match of at least six nucleotides to both a V gene segment and a J gene segment was required. A rearrangement counted as productive if the CDR3 had no stop codons and remained in frame with V and J, and every other rearrangement counted as non-productive. Following IMGT convention, CDR3 was defined as the stretch from the second conserved V-encoded cysteine to the conserved J-encoded phenylalanine. Sequences without an unambiguous match to a single V gene segment were excluded from the earlier analysis of 500 to 700 of the donors. An earlier analysis of fewer than 750 of the donors called V segments functional above 56.7% productive rearrangements and segregating when the between-donor standard deviation exceeded 5%. A statistical classification framework was built for diagnosing cytomegalovirus status from the catalog of TCR beta chain sequences. In a later analysis, V and J genes were assigned by comparing TCR nucleotide sequences against IMGT/GENE-DB human TR gene sequences. Using the TCRdist pipeline, a later analysis assigned CDR3 sequences along with most-parsimonious VDJ recombination scenarios. In a later analysis, every TCR beta chain was defined by the combination of its CDR3 amino acid sequence and its V-gene family, and reads without a unique V-gene family were dropped. In a later analysis, 550 to 650 highly shared, low-generation-probability nucleotide sequences were removed to address suspected cross-contamination and a sequencing artifact. A later analysis calculated a clonal expansion index for each public chain from normalized within-repertoire ranks of inferred template counts. In a later analysis, generation probabilities were computed using a VDJ recombination model fitted to out-of-frame rearrangements, and the results were checked against IGoR. In a later analysis, hypergeometric tests were used to score TCR-TCR, TCR-HLA and TCR-CMV co-occurrence, with a repertoire-size bias correction applied to TCR pairs. In a later analysis, false discovery rates were estimated by permuting HLA or CMV assignments 20 times. A later analysis grouped co-occurring TCRs with DBSCAN, adding TCRdist sequence similarity when clustering within HLA-allele-positive subsets. Co-occurrence clustering excluded repertoires with fewer than 30,000 or more than 120,000 public chains, plus five with anomalous nucleotide sharing. What TCRdb holds here is the immuneACCESS table cut down to in-frame rearrangements. Part of the clones is not present; checked against another copy, under half of the missing clones reflect an unresolved V gene, and the others are unexplained. V, J and clone size reflect that table, while D and trimming were determined from the DNA. For this sample there are around 69,000 clones; over 60% appear just once. 6.5% to 8% of the sample belongs to the ten largest clones.

The source material was PBMCs. The sequence joins TRBV12-5 to TRBJ2-5, and 7 bases in between align with TRBD1. This receptor was taken from a man aged 40-50 years in good health and CMV-seropositive. The CDR3 region reads CASGLGTVQETQYF. The DNA sequence reads TGTGCTAGTGGTCTCGGGACAGTCCAAGAGACCCAGTACTTC.